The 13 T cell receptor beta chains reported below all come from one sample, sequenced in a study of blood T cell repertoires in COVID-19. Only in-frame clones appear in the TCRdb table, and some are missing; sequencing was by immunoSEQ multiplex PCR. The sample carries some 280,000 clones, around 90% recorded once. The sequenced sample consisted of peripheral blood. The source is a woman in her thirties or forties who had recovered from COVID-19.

The CDR3 protein is CASSPQVATQETQYF. The CDR3 DNA reads TGTGCCAGCAGCCCCCAGGTAGCGACTCAAGAGACCCAGTACTTC. The V gene is TRBV7-6, the J gene TRBJ2-5; weak D call: TRBD2 (5 bases). The CDR3 has 15 amino acids. V lost 5 bases and J lost 2, with 15 bases in between. Germline lookup yields CDR1 SGHVS and CDR2 FNYEAQ.

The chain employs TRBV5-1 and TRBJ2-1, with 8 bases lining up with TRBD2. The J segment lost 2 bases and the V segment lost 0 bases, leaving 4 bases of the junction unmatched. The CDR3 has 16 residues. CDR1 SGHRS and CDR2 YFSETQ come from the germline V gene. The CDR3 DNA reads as TGCGCCAGCAGCTTGGCGGCTAGCGGGCCCTACAATGAGCAGTTCTTC. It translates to CASSLAASGPYNEQFF.

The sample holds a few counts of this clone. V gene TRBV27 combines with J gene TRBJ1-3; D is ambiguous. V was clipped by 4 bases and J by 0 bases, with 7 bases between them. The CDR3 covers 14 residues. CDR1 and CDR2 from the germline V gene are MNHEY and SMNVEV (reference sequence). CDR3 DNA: TGTGCCAGCAGTTCCTTATACTCTGGAAACACCATATATTTT. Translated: CASSSLYSGNTIYF.

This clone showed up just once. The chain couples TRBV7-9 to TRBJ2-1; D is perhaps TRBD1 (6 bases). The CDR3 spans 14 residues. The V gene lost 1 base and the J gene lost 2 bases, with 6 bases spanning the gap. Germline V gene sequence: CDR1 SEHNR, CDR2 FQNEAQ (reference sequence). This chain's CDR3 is CASSLGTAYNEQFF. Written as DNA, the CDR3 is TGTGCCAGCAGCTTAGGGACAGCCTACAATGAGCAGTTCTTC.

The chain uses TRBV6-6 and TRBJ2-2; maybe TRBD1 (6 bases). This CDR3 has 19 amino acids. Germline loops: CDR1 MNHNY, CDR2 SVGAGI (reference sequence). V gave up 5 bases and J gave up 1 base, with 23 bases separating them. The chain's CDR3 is CASSQISVVDSLNTGELFF. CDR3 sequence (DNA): TGTGCCAGCAGTCAAATTTCCGTGGTGGACAGCCTGAACACCGGGGAGCTGTTTTTT.

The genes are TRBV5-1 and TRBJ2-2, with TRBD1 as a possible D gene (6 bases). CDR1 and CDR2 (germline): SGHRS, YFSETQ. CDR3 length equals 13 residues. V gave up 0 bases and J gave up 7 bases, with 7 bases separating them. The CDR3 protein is CASSLEGGGELFF. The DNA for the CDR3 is TGCGCCAGCAGCTTGGAAGGGGGCGGGGAGCTGTTTTTT.

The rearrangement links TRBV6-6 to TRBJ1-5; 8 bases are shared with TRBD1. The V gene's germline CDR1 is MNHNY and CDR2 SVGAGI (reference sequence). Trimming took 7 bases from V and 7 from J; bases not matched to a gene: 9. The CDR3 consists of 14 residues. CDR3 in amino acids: CASTQGARGQPQHF. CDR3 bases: TGTGCCAGCACCCAGGGGGCCCGGGGGCAGCCCCAGCATTTT.

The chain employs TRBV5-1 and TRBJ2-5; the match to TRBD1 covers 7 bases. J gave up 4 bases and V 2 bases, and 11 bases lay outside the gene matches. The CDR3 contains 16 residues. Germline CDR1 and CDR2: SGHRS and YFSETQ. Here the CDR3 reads CASSLLGGRYGETQYF. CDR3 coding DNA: TGCGCCAGCAGCTTACTAGGGGGCAGGTACGGAGAGACCCAGTACTTC.

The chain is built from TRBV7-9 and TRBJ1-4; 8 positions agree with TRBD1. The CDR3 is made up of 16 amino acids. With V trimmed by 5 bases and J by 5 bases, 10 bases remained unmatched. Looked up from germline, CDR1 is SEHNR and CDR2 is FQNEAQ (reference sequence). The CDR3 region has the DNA TGTGCCAGCAGCCTCACTCGACAGGGGATGAATGAAAAACTGTTTTTT. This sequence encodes CASSLTRQGMNEKLFF.

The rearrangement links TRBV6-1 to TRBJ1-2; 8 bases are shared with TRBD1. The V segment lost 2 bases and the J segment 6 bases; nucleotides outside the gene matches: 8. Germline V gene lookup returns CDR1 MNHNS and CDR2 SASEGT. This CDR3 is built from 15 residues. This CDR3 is CASSEFSTGGDGYTF. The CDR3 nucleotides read TGTGCCAGCAGTGAATTCTCTACAGGGGGTGATGGCTACACCTTC.

CDR3 sequence reads: CASSSLVTSGRNNEQFF. In DNA form, the CDR3 reads TGTGCCAGCAGCTCTTTAGTGACTAGCGGGAGAAACAATGAGCAGTTCTTC. The rearrangement uses TRBV3-1 (or the pseudogene TRBV3-2) and TRBJ2-1; TRBD2 agrees at 12 bases. Germline V CDR1 and CDR2: LGHDT, YNNKEL (reference sequence). The CDR3 runs 17 residues. With V trimmed by 5 bases and J by 5 bases, 10 bases remained unmatched.

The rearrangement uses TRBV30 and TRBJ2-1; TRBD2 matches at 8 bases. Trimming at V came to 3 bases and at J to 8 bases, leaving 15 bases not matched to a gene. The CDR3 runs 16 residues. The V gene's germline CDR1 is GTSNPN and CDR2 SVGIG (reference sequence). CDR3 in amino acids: CAWRHHNSGNRDEQFF. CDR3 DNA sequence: TGTGCCTGGAGACACCATAATAGCGGGAATAGGGATGAGCAGTTCTTC.

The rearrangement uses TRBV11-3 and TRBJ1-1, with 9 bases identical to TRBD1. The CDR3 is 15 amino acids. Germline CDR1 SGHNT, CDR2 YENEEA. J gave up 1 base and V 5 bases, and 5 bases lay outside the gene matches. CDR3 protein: CASSPPGQGNTEAFF. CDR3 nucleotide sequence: TGTGCCAGCAGCCCCCCGGGACAGGGGAACACTGAAGCTTTCTTT. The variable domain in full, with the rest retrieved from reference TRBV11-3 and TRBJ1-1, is EAGVVQSPRYKIIEKKQPVAFWCNPISGHNTLYWYLQNLGQGPELLIRYENEEAVDDSQLPKDRFSAERLKGVDSTLKIQPAELGDSAVYLCASSPPGQGNTEAFFGQGTRLTVV.